This T cell receptor beta chain stems from a study of CD8+ T cells in alopecia areata (dated by TCRdb to the late 2010s). Regarding the research as a whole: The treated patients, all with moderate-to-severe alopecia areata, were enrolled in an open-label pilot trial of oral tofacitinib given at 5 to 10 mg twice daily. TCRbeta CDR3 regions were amplified by immunoSEQ multiplex PCR using 35 Vbeta forward and 13 Jbeta reverse primers. RNA came from the PAXgene miRNA kit for fixed scalp, the miRNeasy kit for PBMCs, and the RNeasy kit for mouse skin. Patients stayed on tofacitinib for 6 to 18 months and then had 6 months of follow-up off drug so that delayed response and recurrence could be assessed. Human TCRbeta sequencing covered scalp tissue and sorted CD4+ and CD8+ peripheral blood T cells from patchy and totalis/universalis alopecia areata patients and healthy controls. Biopsies were taken from tofacitinib-treated patients at baseline and again at 4 and 24 weeks into treatment, and several of those patients also had a later scalp biopsy. In both human patients and the C3H/HeJ mouse model, the study applied high-throughput TCRbeta sequencing to look at T cell clonal expansion in alopecia areata. Clonality in the scalp was compared among normal scalp (n=4), patchy alopecia areata scalp (n=8), and alopecia totalis/universalis scalp (n=8). Broad study findings and their caveats: Unlike mouse skin, where gammadelta T cells dominate, normal human skin contains resident alphabeta T cells that get sequenced too, which complicates analysis of the scalp TCR repertoire. Compared with normal scalp, lesional scalp had higher clonality and more expanded CD8+ clones, particularly in alopecia totalis/universalis, a pattern that suggests antigenic drive. Compared with mice, TCR sequences shared between patients were less clear, possibly partly because of HLA diversity across the patient population.

The time point label corresponds to: baseline before oral tofacitinib. Peripheral blood and lesional scalp punch biopsies were obtained from patients with alopecia areata. PBMCs were separated by density centrifugation and stained for CD3, CD4 and CD8, after which CD4+ and CD8+ T cells were sorted on a FACSAria. Details on this clone: Its antigen is currently not known. Base qualities are not recorded, but no much larger clone differs from it by a single base.

Libraries were built with the immunoSEQ multiplex PCR assay. To provide template for TCR sequencing, every sample had RNA extracted and reverse transcribed into cDNA. First-strand cDNA was synthesized with SuperScript III using a 2:1 mix of oligo-dT and random hexamers. A synthetic immune receptor repertoire was used to assess amplification bias, and residual bias was removed computationally. The authors' pipeline ran thus. Raw reads were preprocessed to remove errors, and CDR3 was defined by IMGT conventions from the conserved cysteine to phenylalanine. Clonality was computed by normalizing Shannon entropy by log2 of the number of productive unique TCRs and subtracting the result from 1. Whether scalp clones were CD4 or CD8 was inferred by matching scalp TCRbeta sequences against CD4 and CD8 repertoires sorted from blood. TCRdb limited this immuneACCESS table to in-frame rearrangements with V and J called. A share of clones is missing; checked studies link under half to unresolved V genes, and the rest is unexplained. Clone size and V and J calls were adopted from that table, with D and trimming inferred from the DNA. This sample has 150,000 to 190,000 clones in its table, and 50% to 65% of those were observed once. The top ten constitute roughly a fifth of the sample.

V drops 3 bases and J drops 4 bases, leaving 10 bases in between. CDR1 is given as SGHAT and CDR2 as FQNNGV, both from the germline V gene. The CDR3 spans 13 residues, from the cysteine through the phenylalanine. Only CDR3 DNA remains: 39 bases, in frame from the first base. This TCR was recovered from a human donor with alopecia areata. The sequences come from CD8+ T cells sorted from blood, collected at week 0. Recombination joined TRBV11-2 with TRBJ2-7; the D gene assignment is perhaps TRBD1 or TRBD2, with each matching 5 bases. The base sequence is TGTGCCAGCAGCTTGGGGGTAGAATACGAGCAGTACTTC. Translated, it gives CASSLGVEYEQYF.